This entry lists 25 T cell receptor beta chains sequenced from one sample in a study of T cell responses to AZD1222 COVID-19 vaccine. TCRdb keeps only in-frame clones here, not all; method: immunoSEQ multiplex PCR. This sample has 140,000 to 150,000 clones, with 88% found just once. The sample was peripheral blood, taken 28 days after the second dose of the MenACWY control vaccine. Every receptor here comes from an adult who received the MenACWY meningococcal vaccine as a control.

The chain combines TRBV6-6 with TRBJ2-7; D gene unclear. Trimming removed 1 base at V and 0 bases at J, with 13 bases between. The germline CDR1 and CDR2 sequences are MNHNY and SVGAGI (reference sequence). CDR3 length equals 16 residues. CDR3 nucleotides: TGTGCCAGCAGTTACTTGCAGTCTCCTAGCTCCTACGAGCAGTACTTC. It is translated as CASSYLQSPSSYEQYF.

The rearrangement joins TRBV5-1 to TRBJ1-2, with D unresolved. CDR1 and CDR2 (germline): SGHRS, YFSETQ. Trimming removed 2 bases from V and 8 bases from J, with 7 bases in between. There are 11 residues in the CDR3. CDR3: CASSFIPGYTF. In DNA form, the CDR3 reads TGCGCCAGCAGCTTTATCCCAGGCTACACCTTC.

This clone was counted only a few times. At one end the junction does not follow the germline gene, possibly because of a read error. J is TRBJ2-3 and V is TRBV10-3; 9 nucleotides match TRBD1. The CDR3 has 13 residues. Germline CDR1 and CDR2: ENHRY and SYGVKD. The CDR3 DNA reads as TGTGCCATCAGTGAGTCGAAGGGACAGGGTTTGGATTTT. Protein sequence: CAISESKGQGLDF.

CDR3 protein: CASSQDPTVRGTDTQYF. The CDR3 DNA follows: TGTGCCAGCAGCCAAGATCCGACCGTTAGGGGCACAGATACGCAGTATTTT. V usage is TRBV14 and J usage is TRBJ2-3, with D unresolved. CDR1 is SGHDN and CDR2 is FVKESK in the germline V gene. The CDR3 runs to 17 residues. Trimming shortened V by 0 bases and J by 1 base, and 14 bases separated the two germline ends.

There are a few counts of this clone. The V call is TRBV19, the J call TRBJ1-1; D is uncertain. The V end was cut by 4 bases, the J end by 1 base, with 10 bases between. CDR3 size: 14 residues. Germline lookup yields CDR1 LNHDA and CDR2 SQIVND (reference sequence). Here the CDR3 DNA reads TGTGCCAGTAGTAGAAAGACGGCGAACACTGAAGCTTTCTTT. Translation gives CASSRKTANTEAFF.

The gene calls are TRBV7-3 and TRBJ2-5, with D perhaps matching TRBD1 (5 bases). The CDR3 loop spans 16 amino acids. The germline V gene encodes CDR1 SGHTA and CDR2 FQGTGA. V lost 1 base, J lost 3 bases, and 15 bases lay in between. The CDR3: CASSLMGPTREETQYF. In nucleotides, the CDR3 is TGTGCCAGCAGCTTAATGGGGCCCACGAGAGAAGAGACCCAGTACTTC.

The chain employs TRBV24-1 and TRBJ2-1; 10 bases match TRBD2. Germline lookup yields CDR1 KGHDR and CDR2 SFDVKD. V was clipped by 0 bases and J by 6 bases; unmatched bases: 7. The CDR3 runs to 17 residues. The CDR3 loop is CATSDLRLAGERNEQFF. CDR3 nucleotides: TGTGCCACCAGTGATTTGCGGCTAGCGGGAGAGCGCAATGAGCAGTTCTTC.

V gene TRBV29-1 combines with J gene TRBJ2-7; tentatively, D is TRBD2 (5 bases). Germline loops: CDR1 SQVTM, CDR2 ANQGSEA. This CDR3 contains 13 residues. The V end was cut by 4 bases, the J end by 2 bases, with 12 bases between. The DNA of the CDR3 is TGCAGCGTTGTGGTAGGGAGCGCCTACGAGCAGTACTTC. Translation: CSVVVGSAYEQYF.

In this sample, this clone turned up many times. This chain uses TRBV19 with TRBJ2-1; D is possibly TRBD2 (6 bases). V lost 6 bases and J lost 4, with 10 bases in between. In germline, CDR1 is LNHDA, CDR2 SQIVND (reference sequence). The CDR3 is 13 amino acids. The CDR3 is CASRGAGYNEQFF. CDR3 coding DNA: TGTGCCAGTAGAGGTGCGGGATACAATGAGCAGTTCTTC.

This clone appeared once. The chain links TRBV19 to TRBJ1-1; D unresolved. The CDR3 is 14 residues long. V was trimmed by 1 base and J by 4 bases, leaving 10 bases between them. Germline V gene sequence: CDR1 LNHDA, CDR2 SQIVND (reference sequence). CDR3 sequence: CASSIASAGTEAFF. CDR3 DNA sequence: TGTGCCAGTAGTATAGCATCGGCGGGCACTGAAGCTTTCTTT.

The table lists this clone with a count of one. The genes are TRBV7-2 and TRBJ1-2; D call uncertain. The CDR3 loop spans 13 amino acids. V lost 2 bases and J lost 6, with 10 bases in between. Germline CDR1 reads SGHTA; CDR2 reads FQGNSA. The CDR3 reads CASSLTQVNGYTF. CDR3 sequence (DNA): TGTGCCAGCAGCTTAACCCAGGTTAATGGCTACACCTTC.

The chain carries TRBV5-1 and TRBJ1-2, with TRBD1 matching over 9 bases. The CDR3 has 17 residues. CDR1 SGHRS and CDR2 YFSETQ come from the germline V gene. The junction had 21 bases not matched to a gene; V was cut back by 5 bases and J by 10 bases. CDR3 in DNA: TGCGCCAGCAGTTTCCTAGGACAGGGGACGGTTGGTGTTGACTACACCTTC. This translates into CASSFLGQGTVGVDYTF.

The V and J genes are TRBV13 and TRBJ1-4; TRBD1 matches at 12 bases. V gave up 5 bases and J gave up 8 bases; unmatched junction bases: 15. Germline CDR1 is PRHDT and CDR2 is FYEKMQ (reference sequence). The length of the CDR3 is 18 residues. The CDR3 reads CASSASGQGALRGEKLFF. In DNA form, the CDR3 reads TGTGCCAGCAGCGCCTCGGGACAGGGGGCGCTTAGGGGAGAAAAACTGTTTTTT.

The chain uses TRBV15 and TRBJ2-3, with D perhaps TRBD1 (5 bases). The CDR3 is 16 residues long. V lost 3 bases and J 2 bases, leaving 15 bases between the germline ends. The germline V gene has CDR1 LNHNV and CDR2 YYDKDF (reference sequence). The CDR3 reads CATSRDKWLTTDTQYF. The CDR3 coding sequence is TGTGCCACCAGCAGGGACAAGTGGCTAACCACAGATACGCAGTATTTT.

This chain connects TRBV7-2 to TRBJ2-3, with D possibly being TRBD2 (5 bases). Trimming pared 5 bases from V and 5 bases from J, leaving 11 bases between. CDR1 is SGHTA and CDR2 is FQGNSA in the germline V gene. This CDR3 contains 13 residues. CDR3 nucleotide sequence: TGTGCCAGCAGCCCGAGCGGAGGAGATACGCAGTATTTT. Translated: CASSPSGGDTQYF. The variable domain in full, with the rest retrieved from reference TRBV7-2 and TRBJ2-3, is GAGVSQSPSNKVTEKGKDVELRCDPISGHTALYWYRQSLGQGLEFLIYFQGNSAPDKSGLPSDRFSAERTGGSVSTLTIQRTQQEDSAVYLCASSPSGGDTQYFGPGTRLTVL.

Written as DNA, the CDR3 is TGTGCCAGTAGTATCCCTACTAGCGGGCAAGCCAAAAACATTCAGTACTTC. Its protein product is CASSIPTSGQAKNIQYF. The chain employs TRBV19 and TRBJ2-4, with TRBD2 matching over 9 bases. With 3 bases clipped from V and 0 bases from J, the junction kept 6 bases outside the gene matches. This CDR3 region has 17 residues. CDR1 and CDR2 from the germline V gene are LNHDA and SQIVND (reference sequence).

The chain employs TRBV5-1 and TRBJ2-1; D is unclear. Per the germline V gene, CDR1 is SGHRS and CDR2 is YFSETQ. Between the trimmed V and J ends, which lost 3 bases and 1 base, there was a span of 11 bases. The CDR3 loop spans 15 amino acids. Here the CDR3 DNA reads TGCGCCAGCAGCTCCGAGAGTGGGTCCTACAATGAGCAGTTCTTC. Translation: CASSSESGSYNEQFF.

The V gene is TRBV7-9, the J gene TRBJ1-2; 8 positions agree with TRBD1. This CDR3 is 14 amino acids long. CDR1 and CDR2 (germline): SEHNR, FQNEAQ (reference sequence). V shed 5 bases, J shed 2 bases, and the junction held 4 bases outside the gene matches. The CDR3 coding sequence is TGTGCCAGCAGCCCCGGACAGGGAAACTATGGCTACACCTTC. Its translation is CASSPGQGNYGYTF.

Concerning this clone: Other DNA sequences of this sample code for an identical CDR3. The genes are TRBV5-1 and TRBJ1-1, with a tentative D call TRBD1 (5 bases). V was shortened by 2 bases and J by 1 base, with 9 bases between the two germline ends. The CDR3 runs to 14 residues. Germline CDR1 reads SGHRS; CDR2 reads YFSETQ. This CDR3 is CASSLEGSNTEAFF. The CDR3 nucleotides read TGCGCCAGCAGCTTAGAGGGGTCGAACACTGAAGCTTTCTTT. The variable domain in full, completed from reference TRBV5-1 and TRBJ1-1, reads KAGVTQTPRYLIKTRGQQVTLSCSPISGHRSVSWYQQTPGQGLQFLFEYFSETQRNKGNFPGRFSGRQFSNSRSEMNVSTLELGDSALYLCASSLEGSNTEAFFGQGTRLTVV.

This rearrangement joins TRBV28 to TRBJ2-7; D unclear. With 2 bases removed from V and 2 bases from J, the gap between germline ends came to 10 bases. CDR1 is MDHEN and CDR2 is SYDVKM in the germline V gene. The CDR3 runs to 14 residues. CDR3 coding DNA: TGTGCCAGCAGTTTAGGCGGCCACACCTACGAGCAGTACTTC. Translation: CASSLGGHTYEQYF.

This chain joins TRBV7-2 and TRBJ2-5; D unresolved. The germline V and J ends were trimmed by 5 bases and 1 base, with 8 bases remaining between them. From germline, CDR1 is SGHTA and CDR2 FQGNSA. The CDR3 length is 13 residues. This CDR3 reads CASSRVVQETQYF. DNA of the CDR3: TGTGCCAGCAGCCGGGTTGTCCAAGAGACCCAGTACTTC.

This chain links TRBV9 with TRBJ2-4, with no clear D. This CDR3 has 16 amino acids. Trimming took 4 bases from V and 6 from J, leaving 20 bases between them. The germline V gene has CDR1 SGDLS and CDR2 YYNGEE. The CDR3 sequence is CASSLGSSGRANIQYF. The CDR3 nucleotides are TGTGCCAGCAGCTTAGGTTCTTCCGGACGGGCAAACATTCAGTACTTC. Combining the CDR3 with reference TRBV9 and TRBJ2-4 gives the whole variable domain DSGVTQTPKHLITATGQRVTLRCSPRSGDLSVYWYQQSLDQGLQFLIQYYNGEERAKGNILERFSAQQFPDLHSELNLSSLELGDSALYFCASSLGSSGRANIQYFGAGTRLSVL.

This clone has a single count. V gene TRBV6-1 combines with J gene TRBJ1-5, with D unresolved. V was shortened by 4 bases and J by 6 bases, with 19 bases between the two germline ends. CDR1 and CDR2 from the germline V gene are MNHNS and SASEGT. The CDR3 is made up of 16 amino acids. The CDR3 sequence is CASSVSAASFAQPQHF. As DNA, the CDR3 is TGTGCCAGCAGTGTTTCGGCCGCAAGTTTCGCTCAGCCCCAGCATTTT.

The chain links TRBV6-5 to TRBJ1-1; D ambiguous. Trimming cost V 8 bases and J 4 bases, with 14 bases left between them. The germline gives CDR1 MNHEY, CDR2 SVGAGI. This CDR3 contains 13 residues. The CDR3 reads CASRGLSGTEAFF. The DNA of the CDR3 is TGTGCCAGCCGAGGCCTCTCAGGCACTGAAGCTTTCTTT.

This chain joins TRBV18 and TRBJ1-2; D remains ambiguous. CDR1 is KGHSH, CDR2 LQKENI, per germline. The length of the CDR3 is 13 residues. The V gene lost 0 bases and the J gene lost 10 bases, with 12 bases spanning the gap. In DNA, the CDR3 is TGTGCCAGCTCACCACCAGCTACACAGAACTACACCTTC. Translation gives CASSPPATQNYTF.